These 19 T cell receptor beta chains share one sample of origin, sequenced in a study of patients and donors after allogeneic stem cell transplantation. TCRdb passed the RT-PCR reads through MiXCR, listing each CDR3 protein once. The sample consists of about 87,000 distinct CDR3 sequences, 4.5% to 5% of them appearing once. The material sequenced was blood, either unsorted or a sorted T cell fraction (not recorded which). The receptors come from a human donor who was either an allogeneic HSCT recipient or a stem cell or donor lymphocyte infusion donor (not recorded which). It is not recorded whose cells these are; they may come from a transplant donor.

The sample holds many counts of this clonotype. V and J are TRBV6-1 and TRBJ2-3, with a weak D call TRBD2 (6 bases). V was trimmed by 7 bases and J by 0 bases, leaving 14 bases between them. In germline, CDR1 is MNHNS, CDR2 SASEGT. The CDR3 is made up of 15 amino acids. CDR3 residues: CASKLASASTDTQYF. DNA for the CDR3: TGTGCCAGCAAATTGGCTAGCGCTAGCACAGATACGCAGTATTTT.

This clonotype is a singleton in its sample. The CDR3 DNA reads as TGCGCCAGCAGCTTGTTCGAAGGCAATTCACCCCTCCACTTT. This translates into CASSLFEGNSPLHF. The chain links TRBV5-1 to TRBJ1-6; no definite D call. V shed 1 base and J shed 7 bases, with 9 bases lying between them. The germline V gene encodes CDR1 SGHRS and CDR2 YFSETQ. The CDR3 contains 14 residues.

This clonotype was found many times. CDR3 DNA: TGTGCCAGCAGCTTTCGGGAATACACAGATACGCAGTATTTT. As protein: CASSFREYTDTQYF. This chain connects TRBV7-9 to TRBJ2-3; possible D gene TRBD2, 5 bases. Germline V gene data show CDR1 as SEHNR and CDR2 as FQNEAQ (reference sequence). The CDR3 runs to 14 residues. Trimming shortened V by 3 bases and J by 2 bases, and 9 bases separated the two germline ends.

At least ten counts were recorded for this clonotype. J is TRBJ2-7 and V is TRBV5-1; 8 bases agree with TRBD2. With V trimmed by 1 base and J by 6 bases, 6 bases remained unmatched. The CDR3 has 14 residues. Germline CDR1 is SGHRS and CDR2 is YFSETQ. The CDR3 coding sequence is TGCGCCAGCAGCTTGAGCGGGAGAAGCGGCGAGCAGTACTTC. It translates to CASSLSGRSGEQYF.

The V gene is TRBV19, the J gene TRBJ1-5; 7 bases are a match to TRBD1. The V gene end was trimmed by 5 bases and the J gene end by 2 bases; junction bases not matched to a gene: 9. Germline CDR1 and CDR2: LNHDA and SQIVND (reference sequence). The length of the CDR3 is 16 residues. CDR3 in DNA: TGTGCCAGTAGTCCGCGACAGGGATTAGGCAATCAGCCCCAGCATTTT. Protein: CASSPRQGLGNQPQHF.

The chain is built from TRBV24-1 and TRBJ2-3, with TRBD2 matching 7 bases. The length of the CDR3 is 15 residues. With V trimmed by 1 base and J by 7 bases, 7 bases remained unmatched. Germline V CDR1 and CDR2: KGHDR, SFDVKD. The CDR3 DNA reads TGTGCCACCAGTGATTTCAGCGGGGAACTTCATACGCAGTATTTT. Its translation is CATSDFSGELHTQYF.

This clonotype has a count of ten or more. The V and J genes are TRBV20-1 and TRBJ1-1, with 8 bases fitting TRBD1. This CDR3 comprises 13 residues. Per germline, CDR1 DFQATT and CDR2 SNEGSKA (reference sequence). J lost 0 bases, V lost 3 bases, and 0 bases had no gene match. CDR3 in DNA: TGCAGTGCTAGGGGACAGGTGAACACTGAAGCTTTCTTT. Protein sequence: CSARGQVNTEAFF.

This clonotype was seen repeatedly, ten times or more. This chain joins TRBV27 and TRBJ2-7; D remains ambiguous. The CDR3 contains 16 residues. V lost 5 bases and J lost 4, with 21 bases in between. CDR1 is MNHEY, CDR2 SMNVEV, per germline (reference sequence). CDR3 region: CASSPMRGPRLYEQYF. The CDR3 DNA is TGTGCCAGCAGTCCCATGCGAGGACCTAGACTTTACGAGCAGTACTTC.

This clonotype was detected ten times or more. This chain connects TRBV2 to TRBJ1-4; 10 nucleotides align to TRBD1. V gave up 4 bases and J gave up 3 bases; unmatched junction bases: 2. CDR3 size: 15 residues. Germline V gene data show CDR1 as SNHLY and CDR2 as FYNNEI. The chain's CDR3 is CASSGQGAANEKLFF. CDR3 sequence (DNA): TGTGCCAGCAGTGGACAGGGGGCAGCTAATGAAAAACTGTTTTTT. The variable domain in full, completed from reference TRBV2 and TRBJ1-4, reads EPEVTQTPSHQVTQMGQEVILRCVPISNHLYFYWYRQILGQKVEFLVSFYNNEISEKSEIFDDQFSVERPDGSNFTLKIRSTKLEDSAMYFCASSGQGAANEKLFFGSGTQLSVL.

This clonotype was detected a few times. This sequence joins TRBV19 and TRBJ2-3; 10 bases line up with TRBD1. The CDR3 runs to 12 residues. V trimming: 7 bases; J trimming: 9 bases; junction bases outside the gene matches: 4. Germline V gene lookup returns CDR1 LNHDA and CDR2 SQIVND (reference sequence). The CDR3 protein is CASTQDRGTQYF. The CDR3 coding sequence is TGTGCCAGTACCCAGGACAGGGGGACGCAGTATTTT.

In this sample, this clonotype turned up many times. The chain employs TRBV7-2 and TRBJ2-5; unclear D gene. Trimming pared 4 bases from V and 3 bases from J, leaving 6 bases between. The length of the CDR3 is 12 residues. Germline V gene data show CDR1 as SGHTA and CDR2 as FQGNSA. The CDR3 sequence: CASSSLKETQYF. CDR3 bases: TGTGCCAGCAGCTCCCTCAAAGAGACCCAGTACTTC.

This clonotype showed up many times. The chain has TRBV27 and TRBJ2-1, with a weak D call TRBD2 (5 bases). This CDR3 is 17 amino acids long. Germline CDR1 is MNHEY and CDR2 is SMNVEV (reference sequence). V gave up 2 bases and J gave up 4 bases, with 18 bases separating them. The CDR3 region has the DNA TGTGCCAGCAGTTTACGGGCCGTAGAGGGATCATACAATGAGCAGTTCTTC. Its protein is CASSLRAVEGSYNEQFF.

There are many counts of this clonotype. The chain links TRBV24-1 to TRBJ2-5, with TRBD1 matching over 10 bases. The V and J ends lost 2 bases and 5 bases, in that order; junction bases with no gene match: 4. From germline, CDR1 is KGHDR and CDR2 SFDVKD. The CDR3 extends over 15 amino acids. In DNA form, the CDR3 reads TGTGCCACCAGTGATTCACGACAGGGGGCCGAGACCCAGTACTTC. Protein sequence: CATSDSRQGAETQYF.

This clonotype appeared many times. This chain connects TRBV20-1 to TRBJ1-1; 7 bases line up with TRBD1. Unmatched junction bases numbered 6, after V lost 7 bases and J lost 1 base. The CDR3 runs 13 residues. Germline V gene lookup returns CDR1 DFQATT and CDR2 SNEGSKA (reference sequence). The CDR3 region has the DNA TGCAGTGTCTCGACAGGGAGGAACACTGAAGCTTTCTTT. Its protein is CSVSTGRNTEAFF.

This clonotype occurred a few times. V is TRBV3-1 and J is TRBJ2-7; 7 bases match TRBD2. The germline V gene encodes CDR1 LGHDT and CDR2 YNNKEL (reference sequence). With 1 base clipped from V and 2 bases from J, the junction kept 14 bases outside the gene matches. The CDR3 is made up of 18 amino acids. In nucleotides, the CDR3 is TGTGCCAGCAGCCAAGTTAATGGGCCTTGGGAGGGGACCTACGAGCAGTACTTC. Translated: CASSQVNGPWEGTYEQYF.

There are many counts of this clonotype. The chain uses TRBV7-3 and TRBJ2-1, with 7 bases identical to TRBD2. Germline CDR1 and CDR2: SGHTA and FQGTGA. V shed 4 bases, J shed 4 bases, and the junction held 10 bases outside the gene matches. The CDR3 sequence is 16 residues long. This chain's CDR3 is CASSSKAGEYYNEQFF. DNA of the CDR3: TGTGCCAGCAGCTCCAAGGCGGGGGAATATTACAATGAGCAGTTCTTC. Combining the CDR3 with reference TRBV7-3 and TRBJ2-1 gives the whole variable domain GAGVSQTPSNKVTEKGKYVELRCDPISGHTALYWYRQSLGQGPEFLIYFQGTGAADDSGLPNDRFFAVRPEGSVSTLKIQRTERGDSAVYLCASSSKAGEYYNEQFFGPGTRLTVL.

Many counts were recorded for this clonotype. This sequence joins TRBV5-1 and TRBJ1-1; 7 nucleotides align to TRBD1. The CDR3 is 15 amino acids. In germline, CDR1 is SGHRS, CDR2 YFSETQ. V was pared by 2 bases and J by 1 base, with 5 bases of the junction left unmatched. CDR3 loop: CASSLPGQPNTEAFF. Written as DNA, the CDR3 is TGCGCCAGCAGCTTACCGGGACAGCCGAACACTGAAGCTTTCTTT.

This clonotype was recorded at least ten times. The rearrangement links TRBV28 to TRBJ1-5; no clear D. Per germline, CDR1 MDHEN and CDR2 SYDVKM. There are 15 residues in the CDR3. The ends were cut back, 2 bases at V and 7 bases at J, with 15 bases in the middle. The CDR3 nucleotides are TGTGCCAGCAGTTTAAGGAGCGGGGTTTGGCAGCCCCAGCATTTT. Its protein is CASSLRSGVWQPQHF.

This clonotype has ten or more counts. The J gene is TRBJ2-5, the V gene TRBV7-2; no clear D. The germline V gene encodes CDR1 SGHTA and CDR2 FQGNSA. V was trimmed by 5 bases and J by 0 bases, leaving 10 bases between them. CDR3 length: 14 amino acids. In nucleotides, the CDR3 is TGTGCCAGCAGCGTAGGGCCGTACCAAGAGACCCAGTACTTC. Protein product: CASSVGPYQETQYF.